Below are 31 T cell receptor beta chains sequenced from a single sample in a study of persistence of HIV-infected CD4 T cells. Their cognate antigens are unknown. Anti-CD3/anti-CD28 beads served as a nonspecific positive control stimulus. CD4+ T cells upregulating both CD40 ligand and CD69 were sorted as responding cells. The libraries were made with immunoSEQ version 4 in survey mode. The assay was immunoSEQ multiplex PCR, and TCRdb's table has in-frame clones only and misses some. The table lists tens of thousands of clones, roughly nine tenths of them singletons. The source was CD4+ T cells sorted from PBMCs after roughly 17-hour stimulation, collected from a patient who received antiretroviral therapy. The origin of the receptors is an adult woman with HIV who was CMV-seropositive.

This clone was seen more than once but under ten times. The chain links TRBV27 to TRBJ2-2, with unresolved D. Trimming took 2 bases from V and 1 from J, leaving 5 bases between them. In germline, CDR1 is MNHEY, CDR2 SMNVEV (reference sequence). The CDR3 contains 14 residues. CDR3 in DNA: TGTGCCAGCAGTTTAGTACAGAACACCGGGGAGCTGTTTTTT. It translates to CASSLVQNTGELFF.

The gene calls are TRBV5-1 and TRBJ1-1; D may be TRBD1 (5 bases). V was cut by 0 bases and J by 1 base, with 13 bases left in between. This CDR3 is built from 16 residues. CDR1 is SGHRS, CDR2 YFSETQ, per germline. The CDR3 DNA reads TGCGCCAGCAGCTTGGCCTTAGGCAGGGCGAACACTGAAGCTTTCTTT. Residues: CASSLALGRANTEAFF.

This chain joins TRBV6-5 and TRBJ1-2, with D tentatively TRBD1 (5 bases). V shed 6 bases and J shed 2 bases, with 13 bases lying between them. The germline gives CDR1 MNHEY, CDR2 SVGAGI. This CDR3 has 14 residues. The CDR3 DNA is TGTGCCAGCAGGCGACAGTCCGCCAACTATGGCTACACCTTC. It is translated as CASRRQSANYGYTF.

The chain recombines TRBV6-6 with TRBJ1-2; 9 bases map to TRBD1. Germline V gene sequence: CDR1 MNHNY, CDR2 SVGAGI (reference sequence). Trimming at V came to 6 bases and at J to 4 bases, leaving 6 bases not matched to a gene. The CDR3 has 14 amino acids. CDR3 in DNA: TGTGCCAGCAGAAGGACAGGGGAAGGCTATGGCTACACCTTC. It translates to CASRRTGEGYGYTF.

This chain joins TRBV3-1 (or the pseudogene TRBV3-2) and TRBJ1-2; TRBD1 might be the D (5 bases). V was shortened by 2 bases and J by 3 bases, with 13 bases between the two germline ends. Germline CDR1 reads LGHDT; CDR2 reads YNNKEL (reference sequence). The CDR3 loop spans 15 amino acids. CDR3 DNA sequence: TGTGCCAGCAGCCAAAGATGGGGGGAAGACTATGGCTACACCTTC. It specifies CASSQRWGEDYGYTF.

This clone was found a few times. The chain recombines TRBV14 with TRBJ2-7; TRBD1 matches 9 bases. The CDR3 runs 12 residues. Losses at the gene ends were 4 bases for V and 6 bases for J; bases not matched to a gene: 1. CDR1 is SGHDN and CDR2 is FVKESK in the germline V gene. Here the CDR3 reads CASSRQGGEQYF. The CDR3 DNA reads as TGTGCCAGCAGCCGACAGGGGGGCGAGCAGTACTTC.

CDR3 nucleotide sequence: TGCGCCAGCAGCAGAGAGACAGGGGGCACTGAAGCTTTCTTT. Encoded protein: CASSRETGGTEAFF. The rearrangement uses TRBV5-1 and TRBJ1-1; 9 nucleotides match TRBD1. CDR3 length: 14 amino acids. Germline V gives CDR1 SGHRS, CDR2 YFSETQ. Germline trimming cut 4 bases from V and 4 bases from J; bases unmatched to any gene: 5.

The chain uses TRBV4-1 and TRBJ1-3; perhaps TRBD1 as D (5 bases). Trimming left V 3 bases short and J 0 bases short, with 12 bases between. The CDR3 runs 16 residues. Per germline, CDR1 MGHRA and CDR2 YSYEKL. DNA of the CDR3: TGCGCCAGCAGCCACACCGACAGAGACTCTGGAAACACCATATATTTT. The encoded protein is CASSHTDRDSGNTIYF.

This rearrangement joins TRBV24-1 to TRBJ2-2; D gene ambiguous. The V end was cut by 8 bases, the J end by 4 bases, with 16 bases between. This CDR3 is 15 amino acids long. Germline CDR1 is KGHDR and CDR2 is SFDVKD. This CDR3 is CATIFLRTCTGELFF. The CDR3 coding sequence is TGTGCCACCATATTCTTAAGGACCTGCACCGGGGAGCTGTTTTTT.

The chain is built from TRBV2 and TRBJ1-4; 7 nucleotides agree with TRBD1. The CDR3 is 14 residues long. CDR1 SNHLY and CDR2 FYNNEI come from the germline V gene. V was pared by 4 bases and J by 10 bases, with 9 bases of the junction left unmatched. CDR3 in DNA: TGTGCCAGCAGTGGAGGGGGCCCATTCGTAAAACTGTTTTTT. It translates to CASSGGGPFVKLFF.

The V gene is TRBV7-8, the J gene TRBJ1-5; D is undetermined. Trimming took off 1 base at V and 6 bases at J, with 16 bases between the two ends. From germline, CDR1 is SGHVS and CDR2 FQNEAQ. The CDR3 is 16 amino acids. The CDR3 coding sequence is TGTGCCAGCAGCTTAGGGTCGGCCCGAGGCACTCAGCCCCAGCATTTT. Protein product: CASSLGSARGTQPQHF.

The gene calls are TRBV2 and TRBJ2-1, with 11 bases matching TRBD2. V gave up 5 bases and J gave up 4 bases; unmatched junction bases: 4. This CDR3 has 15 residues. Germline assignment: CDR1 SNHLY and CDR2 FYNNEI. The DNA of the CDR3 is TGTGCCAGCAGTCCTAGCGGGGGGTCTTACAATGAGCAGTTCTTC. This encodes CASSPSGGSYNEQFF.

The rearrangement uses TRBV7-2 and TRBJ2-7; the D gene is possibly TRBD2 (5 bases). Trimming left V 3 bases short and J 2 bases short, with 14 bases between. Germline V gene sequence: CDR1 SGHTA, CDR2 FQGNSA. The CDR3 is 15 residues long. The CDR3 nucleotides are TGTGCCAGCAGCTTTGTGAGGACTTCCGCCTACGAGCAGTACTTC. The encoded protein is CASSFVRTSAYEQYF.

V usage is TRBV9 and J usage is TRBJ2-3, with D maybe TRBD2 (6 bases). This CDR3 contains 16 residues. Germline CDR1 reads SGDLS; CDR2 reads YYNGEE. Trimming stripped 0 bases from V and 2 bases from J, with 13 bases between. The CDR3 protein is CASSVANGRSTDTQYF. The CDR3, as DNA: TGTGCCAGCAGCGTAGCGAATGGGAGGTCCACAGATACGCAGTATTTT.

The chain carries TRBV5-1 and TRBJ1-5, with 8 positions matching TRBD1. The CDR3 contains 15 residues. Germline V gene data show CDR1 as SGHRS and CDR2 as YFSETQ. J lost 5 bases, V lost 0 bases, and 4 bases had no gene match. The CDR3 DNA reads as TGCGCCAGCAGCTTGGAGGGCAGGGGGCATCAGCCCCAGCATTTT. Its protein is CASSLEGRGHQPQHF.

This clone was seen just once. The rearrangement uses TRBV5-6 and TRBJ1-2; 8 positions agree with TRBD1. V was pared by 3 bases and J by 8 bases, with 18 bases of the junction left unmatched. Germline CDR1 is SGHDT and CDR2 is YYEEEE. The CDR3 loop spans 17 amino acids. CDR3 nucleotide sequence: TGTGCCAGCAGCTCCCCTAGCCGACAGGGGCCCCGAGGAGGCTACACCTTC. Protein: CASSSPSRQGPRGGYTF.

CDR3 sequence (DNA): TGTGCCAGCAGCTTGGGCAGGGAAACGAAAGAGCAGTACTTC. Its translation is CASSLGRETKEQYF. This chain connects TRBV5-4 to TRBJ2-7; TRBD1 is a possible D gene (5 bases). Trimming cost V 0 bases and J 7 bases, with 14 bases left between them. This CDR3 spans 14 amino acids. Germline loops: CDR1 SGHNT, CDR2 YYREEE (reference sequence).

This chain uses TRBV7-3 with TRBJ2-1, with D possibly matching TRBD2 (6 bases). The CDR3 loop spans 16 amino acids. V was trimmed by 4 bases and J by 0 bases, leaving 13 bases between them. CDR1 SGHTA and CDR2 FQGTGA come from the germline V gene. The DNA of the CDR3 is TGTGCCAGCAGCTCTAGCGCGGGTAGCTCCTACAATGAGCAGTTCTTC. Protein product: CASSSSAGSSYNEQFF.

This chain uses TRBV6-1 with TRBJ2-7; weak D call: TRBD2 (6 bases). The CDR3 is 15 residues long. Germline V gives CDR1 MNHNS, CDR2 SASEGT. The germline V and J ends were trimmed by 2 bases and 5 bases, with 16 bases remaining between them. DNA for the CDR3: TGTGCCAGCAGTGAACTCGCGCCGGGGAGGAACGAGCAGTACTTC. It translates to CASSELAPGRNEQYF.

V is TRBV2 and J is TRBJ1-4, with D tentatively TRBD1 (5 bases). The germline CDR1 and CDR2 sequences are SNHLY and FYNNEI. The CDR3 spans 14 residues. The germline V and J ends were trimmed by 6 bases and 0 bases, with 8 bases remaining between them. Here the CDR3 reads CASRAGPTNEKLFF. Written as DNA, the CDR3 is TGTGCCAGCAGAGCAGGGCCAACTAATGAAAAACTGTTTTTT.

V and J are TRBV5-1 and TRBJ2-1; D is ambiguous. The V end was cut by 4 bases, the J end by 4 bases, with 18 bases between. The CDR3 length is 16 residues. The germline CDR1 and CDR2 sequences are SGHRS and YFSETQ. CDR3 coding DNA: TGCGCCAGCAGCCCTCTCCGTCAGCCCGATTACAATGAGCAGTTCTTC. Translated: CASSPLRQPDYNEQFF.

V is TRBV5-1 and J is TRBJ2-2; tentatively, D is TRBD1 (6 bases). The CDR3 covers 15 residues. Trimming pared 4 bases from V and 5 bases from J, leaving 15 bases between. The germline V gene encodes CDR1 SGHRS and CDR2 YFSETQ. The CDR3 here is CASSTQGRGTGELFF. CDR3 coding DNA: TGCGCCAGCAGCACCCAGGGGCGCGGGACCGGGGAGCTGTTTTTT.

This chain links TRBV7-6 with TRBJ1-5, with D uncertain. Germline values: CDR1 SGHVS, CDR2 FNYEAQ. The germline V and J ends were trimmed by 0 bases and 0 bases, with 9 bases remaining between them. The CDR3 extends over 16 amino acids. The CDR3 nucleotides read TGTGCCAGCAGCTTAGCTTCGGGCCGTAGCAATCAGCCCCAGCATTTT. Translation gives CASSLASGRSNQPQHF.

This chain joins TRBV6-5 and TRBJ1-5, with unresolved D. The CDR3 contains 11 residues. Germline CDR1 is MNHEY and CDR2 is SVGAGI. The V gene lost 3 bases and the J gene lost 9 bases, with 6 bases spanning the gap. The CDR3 DNA reads as TGTGCCAGCAGTTATGCAGGGCCCCAGCATTTT. This codes for CASSYAGPQHF.

The chain recombines TRBV18 with TRBJ1-2, with 9 nucleotides matching TRBD1. CDR3 length equals 14 residues. The V gene's germline CDR1 is KGHSH and CDR2 LQKENI. Unmatched junction bases numbered 8, after V lost 1 base and J lost 11 bases. The CDR3 protein is CASSPQTDRGHYTF. CDR3 coding DNA: TGTGCCAGCTCACCACAAACGGACAGGGGACATTACACCTTC.

This clone was seen only once. This rearrangement joins TRBV3-1 (or the pseudogene TRBV3-2) to TRBJ2-1; TRBD2 is a possible D gene (7 bases). Germline values: CDR1 LGHDT, CDR2 YNNKEL (reference sequence). This CDR3 is built from 16 residues. The V and J ends lost 4 bases and 4 bases respectively, with 17 bases between them. This CDR3 is CASSPFVGGPYNEQFF. CDR3 DNA sequence: TGTGCCAGCAGCCCTTTTGTGGGGGGGCCTTACAATGAGCAGTTCTTC.

This chain uses TRBV25-1 with TRBJ1-2; D is uncertain. CDR3 length equals 15 residues. Per germline, CDR1 MGHDK and CDR2 SYGVNS. V gave up 2 bases and J gave up 0 bases, with 10 bases separating them. The CDR3 DNA reads TGTGCCAGCAGTGAAACGAGAACCGCTAACTATGGCTACACCTTC. Its translation: CASSETRTANYGYTF.

The J gene is TRBJ2-7, the V gene TRBV2; D gene ambiguous. The CDR3 length is 11 residues. V lost 6 bases and J lost 4, with 7 bases in between. The germline CDR1 and CDR2 sequences are SNHLY and FYNNEI. For the CDR3, the DNA is TGTGCCAGCAGCGCCCTATACGAGCAGTACTTC. Protein sequence: CASSALYEQYF.

The rearrangement links TRBV29-1 to TRBJ1-4, with a weak D call TRBD1 (5 bases). The CDR3 covers 13 residues. Deletions cut 3 bases from V and 10 bases from J, with 15 bases between. From germline, CDR1 is SQVTM and CDR2 ANQGSEA. Here the CDR3 DNA reads TGCAGCGTTGACCCCGAAGACGGGGGAAAACTGTTTTTT. Amino acids: CSVDPEDGGKLFF. The complete variable domain, with remaining parts taken from reference TRBV29-1 and TRBJ1-4, reads SAVISQKPSRDICQRGTSLTIQCQVDSQVTMMFWYRQQPGQSLTLIATANQGSEATYESGFVIDKFPISRPNLTFSTLTVSNMSPEDSSIYLCSVDPEDGGKLFFGSGTQLSVL.

This clone was seen once. V and J are TRBV5-1 and TRBJ1-4, with 8 positions matching TRBD1. Germline assignment: CDR1 SGHRS and CDR2 YFSETQ. The CDR3 has 15 residues. V lost 2 bases to trimming and J lost 5 bases; unmatched junction nucleotides: 5. The CDR3: CASSFGRQGNEKLFF. As DNA, the CDR3 is TGCGCCAGCAGCTTCGGGAGACAGGGGAATGAAAAACTGTTTTTT.

The chain recombines TRBV18 with TRBJ1-6; D uncertain. Trimming removed 1 base from V and 0 bases from J, with 10 bases in between. The length of the CDR3 is 17 residues. In germline, CDR1 is KGHSH, CDR2 LQKENI. Here the CDR3 reads CASSPLAVSSYNSPLHF. The CDR3 coding sequence is TGTGCCAGCTCACCACTGGCGGTAAGCTCCTATAATTCACCCCTCCACTTT.